This TCR beta chain was observed in a study of long-term antiretroviral therapy in people with HIV. Runs used v3.0 of the immunoSEQ assay and were done at survey level. Assay: immunoSEQ multiplex PCR; the TCRdb copy retains only in-frame clones and omits some. The sample lists about 21,000 clones, around 86% seen once, with around 8.3% in the top ten. The CDR3 runs to 12 residues. Germline V gene data show CDR1 as SGDLS and CDR2 as YYNGEE. The V end was cut by 3 bases, the J end by 7 bases, with 10 bases between. This sample comprised unsorted PBMCs, obtained 0.2 years before starting antiretroviral therapy. This TCR came from a man younger than 30 with HIV. The V call is TRBV9, the J call TRBJ1-2; a possible D gene is TRBD1 (6 bases). The CDR3, as DNA: TGTGCCAGCAGCGAGGGGACATCTGGCTACACCTTC. Amino acid sequence: CASSEGTSGYTF.